One and the same sample provided the 32 T cell receptor beta chains below, sequenced in a study of shared clonotypes between healthy human individuals. The repertoire was sequenced with immunoSEQ multiplex PCR; TCRdb's copy has only in-frame clones and lacks some. There are roughly 650,000 clones in the sample; approximately 96% occur only once, and 0.11% lies in the top ten. Terminally differentiated effector memory CD45RA+ cells were left out of the naive CD8 fraction, which was CD45RO-negative and positively selected for CCR7. Sequences were obtained from naive CD8+ T cells sorted from blood. The receptors here all came from a woman aged 25 to 39 in good health.

V and J are TRBV5-4 and TRBJ2-7; possible D gene TRBD1, 5 bases. Germline lookup yields CDR1 SGHNT and CDR2 YYREEE (reference sequence). The length of the CDR3 is 15 residues. With 2 bases removed from V and 0 bases from J, the gap between germline ends came to 12 bases. The CDR3 region has the DNA TGTGCCAGCAGCTTTACCAGGGTGGGCTCCTACGAGCAGTACTTC. This sequence encodes CASSFTRVGSYEQYF.

The rearrangement uses TRBV6-5 and TRBJ2-1, with 7 positions matching TRBD2. Unmatched junction bases numbered 14, after V lost 7 bases and J lost 8 bases. This CDR3 has 15 residues. CDR1 is MNHEY and CDR2 is SVGAGI in the germline V gene. CDR3: CASIPEAGVLDEQFF. Here the CDR3 DNA reads TGTGCCAGCATACCAGAGGCGGGAGTTTTGGATGAGCAGTTCTTC.

The rearrangement joins TRBV19 to TRBJ2-3; D may correspond to TRBD1 or TRBD2 (5 bases each). The germline V and J ends were trimmed by 5 bases and 2 bases, with 11 bases remaining between them. Germline lookup yields CDR1 LNHDA and CDR2 SQIVND (reference sequence). CDR3 size: 14 residues. The CDR3 here is CASSPGPITDTQYF. In nucleotides, the CDR3 is TGTGCCAGTAGTCCGGGACCGATCACAGATACGCAGTATTTT.

The chain employs TRBV9 and TRBJ2-7, with 8 nucleotides matching TRBD2. The CDR3 is 16 residues long. V lost 0 bases, J lost 7 bases, and 12 bases stayed unmatched. Germline CDR1 and CDR2: SGDLS and YYNGEE. The CDR3 protein is CASSVEGLAGVGEQYF. CDR3 DNA sequence: TGTGCCAGCAGCGTAGAGGGGCTAGCGGGCGTGGGGGAGCAGTACTTC.

The chain uses TRBV27 and TRBJ1-1; possible D gene TRBD1, 5 bases. The ends were cut back, 4 bases at V and 1 base at J, with 10 bases in the middle. CDR1 is MNHEY and CDR2 is SMNVEV in the germline V gene (reference sequence). This CDR3 comprises 14 residues. CDR3 DNA sequence: TGTGCCAGCAGTTGGAGCCAGGGGAACACTGAAGCTTTCTTT. Its translation is CASSWSQGNTEAFF.

Points on this clone: A junction end diverges from the germline sequence, so it may reflect a read error. V usage is TRBV28 and J usage is TRBJ2-3; D not certain. CDR1 is MDHEN and CDR2 is SYDVKM in the germline V gene. The CDR3 loop spans 9 amino acids. CDR3 loop: CASSPGPFF. The CDR3 bases are TGTGCCAGCAGTCCCGGGCCCTTTTTT. Looking up the rest from reference TRBV28 and TRBJ2-3 gives the full variable domain: DVKVTQSSRYLVKRTGEKVFLECVQDMDHENMFWYRQDPGLGLRLIYFSYDVKMKEKGDIPEGYSVSREKKERFSLILESASTNQTSMYLCASSPGPFFGPGTRLTVL.

The chain links TRBV6-6 to TRBJ1-1, with TRBD1 matching 7 bases. CDR3 length equals 14 residues. V was clipped by 6 bases and J by 0 bases; unmatched bases: 4. Germline V CDR1 and CDR2: MNHNY, SVGAGI (reference sequence). CDR3 DNA: TGTGCCAGCAGATCGGGACAGATGAACACTGAAGCTTTCTTT. Translating gives CASRSGQMNTEAFF.

The chain links TRBV5-4 to TRBJ1-2; 9 positions match TRBD1. Germline CDR1 is SGHNT and CDR2 is YYREEE (reference sequence). The V gene end was trimmed by 4 bases and the J gene end by 2 bases; junction bases not matched to a gene: 9. CDR3 size: 16 residues. The CDR3 coding sequence is TGTGCCAGCAGCCCCCGGGACAGGGTCTTAAACTATGGCTACACCTTC. The encoded protein is CASSPRDRVLNYGYTF.

The chain is built from TRBV7-9 and TRBJ1-4; the match to TRBD1 covers 9 bases. Trimming at V came to 6 bases and at J to 1 base, leaving 6 bases not matched to a gene. CDR1 and CDR2 (germline): SEHNR, FQNEAQ (reference sequence). This CDR3 region has 16 residues. The DNA for the CDR3 is TGTGCCAGCAGGGACACAGGGGGCGGAACTAATGAAAAACTGTTTTTT. It yields the protein CASRDTGGGTNEKLFF.

This sequence joins TRBV30 and TRBJ2-7; D remains ambiguous. The CDR3 length is 12 residues. Germline CDR1 is GTSNPN and CDR2 is SVGIG (reference sequence). Trimming shortened V by 0 bases and J by 3 bases, and 6 bases separated the two germline ends. The CDR3 bases are TGTGCCTGGAGTGTGGGAAACTACGAGCAGTACTTC. This sequence encodes CAWSVGNYEQYF.

The chain links TRBV4-1 to TRBJ2-1; 13 bases agree with TRBD2. The CDR3 contains 18 residues. Trimming at V came to 0 bases and at J to 9 bases, leaving 11 bases not matched to a gene. The germline V gene has CDR1 MGHRA and CDR2 YSYEKL. CDR3 loop: CASSQDAPTSGRAGEQFF. Here the CDR3 DNA reads TGCGCCAGCAGCCAAGATGCCCCCACTAGCGGGAGGGCCGGTGAGCAGTTCTTC.

The CDR3 protein is CASSLRDREYNEQFF. The CDR3, as DNA: TGTGCCAGTAGCCTCCGGGACAGGGAATACAATGAGCAGTTCTTC. The J gene is TRBJ2-1, the V gene TRBV19; 9 bases map to TRBD1. Germline CDR1 and CDR2: LNHDA and SQIVND (reference sequence). The CDR3 consists of 15 residues. V gave up 6 bases and J gave up 4 bases; unmatched junction bases: 7.

The CDR3 DNA sequence: TGTGCCAGCAGTAGCGACCGACAGGGGGTGGTTGGTGGCTACACCTTC. This translates into CASSSDRQGVVGGYTF. The chain couples TRBV9 to TRBJ1-2, with 9 bases aligning to TRBD1. Germline V gene sequence: CDR1 SGDLS, CDR2 YYNGEE. This CDR3 comprises 16 residues. The junction had 15 bases not matched to a gene; V was cut back by 5 bases and J by 7 bases.

The chain joins TRBV5-1 to TRBJ2-1; the D is unclear. Trimming took 0 bases from V and 2 from J, leaving 15 bases between them. Germline V lookup: CDR1 SGHRS, CDR2 YFSETQ. The CDR3 length is 17 residues. The CDR3, as DNA: TGCGCCAGCAGCTTGGCCGGGCCCCCGGACCCCTACAATGAGCAGTTCTTC. Translated: CASSLAGPPDPYNEQFF.

This chain joins TRBV6-5 and TRBJ2-5, with 7 bases fitting TRBD2. CDR1 is MNHEY and CDR2 is SVGAGI in the germline V gene. The CDR3 contains 15 residues. V lost 6 bases and J lost 5; bases outside the gene matches: 12. CDR3 protein: CASSPSGGGLETQYF. For the CDR3, the DNA is TGTGCCAGCAGCCCCTCGGGGGGAGGATTGGAGACCCAGTACTTC.

The gene calls are TRBV28 and TRBJ2-7; no clear D. V was trimmed by 3 bases and J by 5 bases, leaving 14 bases between them. This CDR3 region has 14 residues. Germline V gene sequence: CDR1 MDHEN, CDR2 SYDVKM. Here the CDR3 DNA reads TGTGCCAGCAGTTTTACGGTGTGGCTCCACGAGCAGTACTTC. Its protein is CASSFTVWLHEQYF.

The chain uses TRBV19 and TRBJ2-7; no definite D call. Germline lookup yields CDR1 LNHDA and CDR2 SQIVND (reference sequence). CDR3 size: 12 residues. The V gene lost 4 bases and the J gene lost 1 base, with 5 bases spanning the gap. CDR3 in amino acids: CASSTGSYEQYF. CDR3 DNA sequence: TGTGCCAGTAGTACGGGTTCCTACGAGCAGTACTTC.

The rearrangement joins TRBV2 to TRBJ2-7, with 8 nucleotides matching TRBD1. Trimming at V came to 7 bases and at J to 0 bases, leaving 8 bases not matched to a gene. The CDR3 sequence is 15 residues long. The germline V gene encodes CDR1 SNHLY and CDR2 FYNNEI. The CDR3 coding sequence is TGTGCCAGCATGAGGGCAGGGGGCGGCTCCTACGAGCAGTACTTC. This gives the protein CASMRAGGGSYEQYF.

The chain combines TRBV4-1 with TRBJ1-1; D unresolved. The germline gives CDR1 MGHRA, CDR2 YSYEKL. This CDR3 spans 13 amino acids. The ends were cut back, 2 bases at V and 1 base at J, with 5 bases in the middle. CDR3 sequence (DNA): TGCGCCAGCAGCCAACACCCGAACACTGAAGCTTTCTTT. Encoded protein: CASSQHPNTEAFF.

Points on this clone: The sample has other DNA sequences that encode this CDR3 too. The chain uses TRBV7-6 and TRBJ2-1; D gene uncertain. V gave up 0 bases and J gave up 6 bases, with 6 bases separating them. The germline V gene encodes CDR1 SGHVS and CDR2 FNYEAQ. The CDR3 runs to 13 residues. In DNA form, the CDR3 reads TGTGCCAGCAGCTTAGCGGGCTTCAATGAGCAGTTCTTC. Its translation: CASSLAGFNEQFF.

The chain has TRBV7-9 and TRBJ2-1; D call uncertain. Germline values: CDR1 SEHNR, CDR2 FQNEAQ (reference sequence). There are 11 residues in the CDR3. V lost 8 bases, J lost 3 bases, and 5 bases lay in between. CDR3: CASGDYNEQFF. The CDR3 nucleotides are TGTGCCAGCGGGGACTACAATGAGCAGTTCTTC.

This chain's CDR3 is CSVEDKKAGMRNTIYF. Written as DNA, the CDR3 is TGCAGCGTTGAAGATAAAAAGGCAGGGATGAGAAACACCATATATTTT. The gene calls are TRBV29-1 and TRBJ1-3; tentative D call: TRBD1 (5 bases). Between the trimmed V and J ends, which lost 0 bases and 5 bases, there was a span of 17 bases. The germline CDR1 and CDR2 sequences are SQVTM and ANQGSEA. The CDR3 runs 16 residues.

The J gene is TRBJ1-2, the V gene TRBV5-6; 7 bases agree with TRBD1. In germline, CDR1 is SGHDT, CDR2 YYEEEE. J lost 0 bases, V lost 6 bases, and 5 bases had no gene match. The CDR3 runs 14 residues. CDR3 in amino acids: CASTMGQPNYGYTF. The CDR3 DNA follows: TGTGCCAGCACCATGGGACAGCCTAACTATGGCTACACCTTC.

The chain carries TRBV29-1 and TRBJ2-7, with a tentative D call TRBD2 (5 bases). The germline V gene has CDR1 SQVTM and CDR2 ANQGSEA. V was shortened by 0 bases and J by 1 base, with 16 bases between the two germline ends. The CDR3 has 16 amino acids. The CDR3 region is CSVEDLSNGDSYEQYF. In DNA, the CDR3 is TGCAGCGTTGAAGACCTCAGTAACGGGGATTCCTACGAGCAGTACTTC.

DNA of the CDR3: TGTGCCAGCAGTTGGCAGGGGGTTTGGTCTGGGGCCAACGTCCTGACTTTC. It yields the protein CASSWQGVWSGANVLTF. This chain connects TRBV27 to TRBJ2-6; 7 nucleotides align to TRBD1. Unmatched junction bases numbered 7, after V lost 4 bases and J lost 1 base. This CDR3 contains 17 residues. Looked up from germline, CDR1 is MNHEY and CDR2 is SMNVEV (reference sequence).

The V and J genes are TRBV19 and TRBJ1-1; TRBD1 agrees at 7 bases. J gave up 4 bases and V 2 bases, and 13 bases lay outside the gene matches. Looked up from germline, CDR1 is LNHDA and CDR2 is SQIVND (reference sequence). This CDR3 has 17 residues. The CDR3 here is CASSIRWRGTGATEAFF. For the CDR3, the DNA is TGTGCCAGTAGTATAAGGTGGAGGGGAACAGGGGCCACTGAAGCTTTCTTT.

Details on this clone: A read error may explain this, as a much larger clone is one base away. Distinct nucleotide sequences in the sample also encode this CDR3. The chain combines TRBV9 with TRBJ2-2; no definite D call. This CDR3 contains 13 residues. The germline V gene encodes CDR1 SGDLS and CDR2 YYNGEE. V was clipped by 0 bases and J by 6 bases, with 6 bases between them. The CDR3 DNA reads as TGTGCCAGCAGCGTAGGGGGTCCCGGGGAGCTGTTTTTT. Translated: CASSVGGPGELFF.

V and J are TRBV27 and TRBJ2-7; tentative D call: TRBD2 (6 bases). Germline lookup yields CDR1 MNHEY and CDR2 SMNVEV (reference sequence). The CDR3 spans 14 residues. Trimming removed 8 bases at V and 0 bases at J, with 14 bases between. This chain's CDR3 is CASSVEGSSYEQYF. CDR3 DNA sequence: TGTGCCAGCTCCGTGGAGGGAAGCTCCTACGAGCAGTACTTC.

The chain carries TRBV7-9 and TRBJ2-7; D possibly corresponds to TRBD1 (6 bases). V was clipped by 0 bases and J by 0 bases, with 12 bases between them. The CDR3 has 16 residues. Germline V lookup: CDR1 SEHNR, CDR2 FQNEAQ (reference sequence). The CDR3 protein is CASSLAAGAYSYEQYF. The CDR3 DNA reads as TGTGCCAGCAGCTTAGCCGCAGGGGCTTACTCCTACGAGCAGTACTTC.

This chain links TRBV29-1 with TRBJ2-7, with TRBD1 identical over 8 bases. From germline, CDR1 is SQVTM and CDR2 ANQGSEA. The CDR3 consists of 10 residues. V dropped 6 bases and J dropped 7; count of bases not matched to a gene: 2. The CDR3 reads CSVRDREQYF. In nucleotides, the CDR3 is TGCAGCGTAAGGGACAGGGAGCAGTACTTC.

This CDR3 is CASSIGRDWTAKNIQYF. In DNA, the CDR3 is TGTGCCAGTAGTATTGGAAGGGACTGGACGGCCAAAAACATTCAGTACTTC. The J gene is TRBJ2-4, the V gene TRBV19; possibly TRBD2 for D (6 bases). The germline V gene has CDR1 LNHDA and CDR2 SQIVND (reference sequence). The CDR3 contains 17 residues. V was shortened by 3 bases and J by 1 base, with 16 bases between the two germline ends.

The V call is TRBV28, the J call TRBJ1-1; 8 bases agree with TRBD1. Trimming cost V 6 bases and J 2 bases; bases outside gene matches: 8. The germline V gene encodes CDR1 MDHEN and CDR2 SYDVKM. The CDR3 contains 15 residues. The CDR3, as DNA: TGTGCCAGCAGCTCCCCGACAGGGGTAAACACTGAAGCTTTCTTT. The encoded protein is CASSSPTGVNTEAFF.